This T cell receptor beta chain appears in the sequencing data of a study of control samples from healthy donors and cancer patients. Assay: immunoSEQ multiplex PCR; the TCRdb copy retains only in-frame clones and omits some. The sample has more than 25,000 clones; over 75% are singletons. The sample holds one count of this clone. The V segment lost 4 bases and the J segment 7 bases; nucleotides outside the gene matches: 6. This CDR3 is built from 15 residues. From germline, CDR1 is LGHNA and CDR2 YSLEER. Sample: PBMCs. The source of this sequence is an older woman with head and neck cancer. The genes are TRBV4-3 and TRBJ1-6; 8 positions match TRBD1. The CDR3 spells CASSRRGQVNSPLHF. The CDR3 DNA is TGCGCCAGCAGCCGTCGGGGACAGGTCAATTCACCCCTCCACTTT.